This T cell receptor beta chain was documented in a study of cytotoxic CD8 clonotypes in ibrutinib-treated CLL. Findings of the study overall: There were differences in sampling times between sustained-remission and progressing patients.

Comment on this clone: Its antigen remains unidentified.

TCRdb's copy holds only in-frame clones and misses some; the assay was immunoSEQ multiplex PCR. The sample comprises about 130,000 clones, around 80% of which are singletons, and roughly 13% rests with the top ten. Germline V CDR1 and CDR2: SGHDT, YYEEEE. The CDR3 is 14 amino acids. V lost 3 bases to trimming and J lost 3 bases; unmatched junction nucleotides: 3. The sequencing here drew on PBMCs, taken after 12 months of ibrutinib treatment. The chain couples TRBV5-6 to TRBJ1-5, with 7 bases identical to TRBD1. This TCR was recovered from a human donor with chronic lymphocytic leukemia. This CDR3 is CASSSQGDNQPQHF. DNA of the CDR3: TGTGCCAGCAGCTCCCAGGGGGACAATCAGCCCCAGCATTTT.